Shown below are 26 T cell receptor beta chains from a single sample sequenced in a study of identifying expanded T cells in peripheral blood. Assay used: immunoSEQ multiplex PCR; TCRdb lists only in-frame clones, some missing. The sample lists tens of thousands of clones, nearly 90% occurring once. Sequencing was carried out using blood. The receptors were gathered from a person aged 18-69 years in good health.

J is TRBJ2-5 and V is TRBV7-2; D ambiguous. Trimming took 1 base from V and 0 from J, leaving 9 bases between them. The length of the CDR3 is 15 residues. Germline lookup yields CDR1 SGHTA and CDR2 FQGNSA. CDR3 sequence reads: CASSLGTGYQETQYF. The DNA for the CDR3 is TGTGCCAGCAGCTTAGGAACCGGATACCAAGAGACCCAGTACTTC.

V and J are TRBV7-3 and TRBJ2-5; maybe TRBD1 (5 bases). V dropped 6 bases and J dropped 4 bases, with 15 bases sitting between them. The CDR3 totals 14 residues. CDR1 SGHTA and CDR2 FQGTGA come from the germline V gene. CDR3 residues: CASSTGHRTETQYF. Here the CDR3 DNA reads TGTGCCAGCAGTACCGGCCACAGGACAGAGACCCAGTACTTC.

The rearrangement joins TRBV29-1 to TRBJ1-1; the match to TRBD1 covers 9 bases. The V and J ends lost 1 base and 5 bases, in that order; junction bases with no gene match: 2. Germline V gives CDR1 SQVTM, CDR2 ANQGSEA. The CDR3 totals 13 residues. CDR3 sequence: CSVEVQGATEAFF. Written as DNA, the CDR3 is TGCAGCGTTGAAGTACAGGGGGCTACTGAAGCTTTCTTT.

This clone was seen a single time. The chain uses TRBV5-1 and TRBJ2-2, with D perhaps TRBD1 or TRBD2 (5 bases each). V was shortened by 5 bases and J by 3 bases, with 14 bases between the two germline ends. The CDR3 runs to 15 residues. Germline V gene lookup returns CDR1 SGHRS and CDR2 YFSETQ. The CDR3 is CASRGEAADTGELFF. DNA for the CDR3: TGCGCCAGCAGGGGGGAAGCGGCCGACACCGGGGAGCTGTTTTTT.

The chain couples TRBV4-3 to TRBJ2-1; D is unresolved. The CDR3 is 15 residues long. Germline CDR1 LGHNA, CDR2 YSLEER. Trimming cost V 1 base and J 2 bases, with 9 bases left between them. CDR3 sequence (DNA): TGCGCCAGCAGCCAAGGCCGGCTAACCTACAATGAGCAGTTCTTC. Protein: CASSQGRLTYNEQFF.

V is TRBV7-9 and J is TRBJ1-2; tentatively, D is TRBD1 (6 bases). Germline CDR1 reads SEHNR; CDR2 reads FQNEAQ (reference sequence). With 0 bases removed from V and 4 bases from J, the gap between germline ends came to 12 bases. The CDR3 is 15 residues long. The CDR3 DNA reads TGTGCCAGCAGCTTAGCAGGGACACAGCTCTATGGCTACACCTTC. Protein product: CASSLAGTQLYGYTF. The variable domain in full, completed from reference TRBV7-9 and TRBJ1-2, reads DTGVSQNPRHKITKRGQNVTFRCDPISEHNRLYWYRQTLGQGPEFLTYFQNEAQLEKSRLLSDRFSAERPKGSFSTLEIQRTEQGDSAMYLCASSLAGTQLYGYTFGSGTRLTVV.

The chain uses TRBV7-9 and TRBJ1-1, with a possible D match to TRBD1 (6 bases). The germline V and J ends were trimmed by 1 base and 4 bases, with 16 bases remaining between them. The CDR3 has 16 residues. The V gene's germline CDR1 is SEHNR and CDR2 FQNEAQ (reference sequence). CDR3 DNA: TGTGCCAGCAGCTTAGGAGGTTGGGGGCTTGGCACTGAAGCTTTCTTT. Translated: CASSLGGWGLGTEAFF.

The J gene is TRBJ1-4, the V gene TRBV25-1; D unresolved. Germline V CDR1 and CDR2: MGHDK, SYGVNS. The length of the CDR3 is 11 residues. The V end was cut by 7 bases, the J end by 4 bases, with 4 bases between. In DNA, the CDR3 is TGTGCCAGCACCATTAATGAAAAACTGTTTTTT. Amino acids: CASTINEKLFF.

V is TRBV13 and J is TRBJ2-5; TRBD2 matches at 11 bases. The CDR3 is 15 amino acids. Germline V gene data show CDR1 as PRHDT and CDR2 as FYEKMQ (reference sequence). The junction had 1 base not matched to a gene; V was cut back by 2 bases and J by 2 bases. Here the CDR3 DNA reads TGTGCCAGCAGCTTAAGACTAGCGGGACAAGAGACCCAGTACTTC. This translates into CASSLRLAGQETQYF.

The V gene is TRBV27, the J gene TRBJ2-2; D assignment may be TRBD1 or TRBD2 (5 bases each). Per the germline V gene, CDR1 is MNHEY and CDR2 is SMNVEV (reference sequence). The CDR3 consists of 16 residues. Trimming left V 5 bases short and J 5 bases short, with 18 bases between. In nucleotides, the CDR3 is TGTGCCAGCAGTACCCCGGGACCCCGCCGAACCGGGGAGCTGTTTTTT. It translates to CASSTPGPRRTGELFF.

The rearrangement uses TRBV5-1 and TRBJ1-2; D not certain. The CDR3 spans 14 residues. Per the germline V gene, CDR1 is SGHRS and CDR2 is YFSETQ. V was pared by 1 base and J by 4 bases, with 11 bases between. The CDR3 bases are TGCGCCAGCAGCTTGAGCGCGGCGCCCTATGGCTACACCTTC. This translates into CASSLSAAPYGYTF.

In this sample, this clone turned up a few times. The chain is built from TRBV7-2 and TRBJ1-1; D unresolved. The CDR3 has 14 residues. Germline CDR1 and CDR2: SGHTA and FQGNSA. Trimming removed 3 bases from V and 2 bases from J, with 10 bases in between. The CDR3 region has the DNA TGTGCCAGCAGCTTTTACAGCCTCAACACTGAAGCTTTCTTT. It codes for CASSFYSLNTEAFF. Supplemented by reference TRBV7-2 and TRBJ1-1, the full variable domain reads GAGVSQSPSNKVTEKGKDVELRCDPISGHTALYWYRQSLGQGLEFLIYFQGNSAPDKSGLPSDRFSAERTGGSVSTLTIQRTQQEDSAVYLCASSFYSLNTEAFFGQGTRLTVV.

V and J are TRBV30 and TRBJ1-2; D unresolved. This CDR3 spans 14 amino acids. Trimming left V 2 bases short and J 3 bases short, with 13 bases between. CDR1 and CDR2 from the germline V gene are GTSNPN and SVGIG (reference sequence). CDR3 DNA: TGTGCCTGGAGTAACATACCAAATCACTATGGCTACACCTTC. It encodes CAWSNIPNHYGYTF.

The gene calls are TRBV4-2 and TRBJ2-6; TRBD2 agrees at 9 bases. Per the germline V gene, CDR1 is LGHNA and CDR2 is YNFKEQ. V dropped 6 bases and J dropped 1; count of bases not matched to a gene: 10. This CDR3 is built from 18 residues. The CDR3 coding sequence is TGTGCCAGCAGGAACTTAGCGGGAGTCAGTTCTGGGGCCAACGTCCTGACTTTC. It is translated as CASRNLAGVSSGANVLTF.

The CDR3 loop reads CASSLFGPRSTEAFF. The CDR3 DNA sequence: TGTGCCAGCAGCTTATTCGGCCCTCGTAGCACTGAAGCTTTCTTT. The chain combines TRBV7-2 with TRBJ1-1; D gene ambiguous. This CDR3 is built from 15 residues. Germline loops: CDR1 SGHTA, CDR2 FQGNSA. The V end was cut by 2 bases, the J end by 4 bases, with 14 bases between.

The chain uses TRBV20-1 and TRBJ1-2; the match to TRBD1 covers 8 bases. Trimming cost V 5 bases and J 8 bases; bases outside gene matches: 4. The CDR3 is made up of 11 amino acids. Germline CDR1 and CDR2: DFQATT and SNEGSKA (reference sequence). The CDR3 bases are TGCAGTGCTTATACAGGGGGAGGCTACACCTTC. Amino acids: CSAYTGGGYTF.

The CDR3 protein is CASSDEGPSVRELRYF. CDR3 DNA: TGTGCCAGCAGTGATGAAGGCCCTTCGGTGAGGGAACTTCGTTACTTC. This sequence joins TRBV2 and TRBJ2-7; maybe TRBD2 (5 bases). The CDR3 runs 16 residues. V was cut by 3 bases and J by 13 bases, with 28 bases left in between. Germline CDR1 SNHLY, CDR2 FYNNEI.

The CDR3 nucleotides are TGTGCCATCTTGGGTAACGGCGAAGCTTTCTTT. It is translated as CAILGNGEAFF. The rearrangement links TRBV2 to TRBJ1-1; D remains ambiguous. CDR1 SNHLY and CDR2 FYNNEI come from the germline V gene. The V end lost 10 bases, the J end lost 8 bases, and 14 bases lay between the germline ends. This CDR3 is 11 amino acids long.

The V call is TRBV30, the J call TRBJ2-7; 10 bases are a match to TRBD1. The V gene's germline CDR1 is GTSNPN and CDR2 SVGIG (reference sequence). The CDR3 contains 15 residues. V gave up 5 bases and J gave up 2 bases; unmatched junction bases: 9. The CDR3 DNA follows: TGTGCCTGGGGTAGGGCGGGACAGGGGACCTACGAGCAGTACTTC. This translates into CAWGRAGQGTYEQYF.

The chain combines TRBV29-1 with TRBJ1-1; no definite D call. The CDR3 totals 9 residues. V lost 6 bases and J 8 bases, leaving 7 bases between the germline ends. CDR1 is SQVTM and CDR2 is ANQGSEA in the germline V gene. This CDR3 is CSVYPEAFF. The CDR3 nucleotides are TGCAGCGTATATCCGGAAGCTTTCTTT. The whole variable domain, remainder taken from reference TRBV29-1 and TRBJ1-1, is SAVISQKPSRDICQRGTSLTIQCQVDSQVTMMFWYRQQPGQSLTLIATANQGSEATYESGFVIDKFPISRPNLTFSTLTVSNMSPEDSSIYLCSVYPEAFFGQGTRLTVV.

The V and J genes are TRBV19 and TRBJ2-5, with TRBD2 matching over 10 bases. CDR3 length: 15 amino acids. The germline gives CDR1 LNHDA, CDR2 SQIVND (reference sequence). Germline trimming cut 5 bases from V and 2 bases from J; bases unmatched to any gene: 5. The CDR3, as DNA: TGTGCCAGTAGTTTCATAGCGGGGGGTCAAGAGACCCAGTACTTC. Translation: CASSFIAGGQETQYF.

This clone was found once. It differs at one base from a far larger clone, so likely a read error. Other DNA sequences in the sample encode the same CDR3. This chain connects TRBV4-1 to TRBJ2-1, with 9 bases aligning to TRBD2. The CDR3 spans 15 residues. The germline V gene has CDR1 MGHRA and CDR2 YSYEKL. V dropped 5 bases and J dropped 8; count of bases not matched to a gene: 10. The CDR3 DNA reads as TGCGCCAGCAGCTCCCTAGCGGGAAGTTTGGATGAGCAGTTCTTC. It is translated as CASSSLAGSLDEQFF.

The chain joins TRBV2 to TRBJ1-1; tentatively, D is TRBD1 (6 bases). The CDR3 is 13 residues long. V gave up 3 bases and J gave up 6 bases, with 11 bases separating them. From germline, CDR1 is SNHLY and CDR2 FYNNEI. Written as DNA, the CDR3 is TGTGCCAGCAGTGATCCAGGGGAGGCTGAAGCTTTCTTT. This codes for CASSDPGEAEAFF.

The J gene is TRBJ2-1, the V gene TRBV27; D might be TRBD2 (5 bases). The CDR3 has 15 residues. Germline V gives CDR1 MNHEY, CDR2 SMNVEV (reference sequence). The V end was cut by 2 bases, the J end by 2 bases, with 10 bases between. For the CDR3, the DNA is TGTGCCAGCAGTTTAGAGGGCGCTGCCTACAATGAGCAGTTCTTC. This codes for CASSLEGAAYNEQFF.

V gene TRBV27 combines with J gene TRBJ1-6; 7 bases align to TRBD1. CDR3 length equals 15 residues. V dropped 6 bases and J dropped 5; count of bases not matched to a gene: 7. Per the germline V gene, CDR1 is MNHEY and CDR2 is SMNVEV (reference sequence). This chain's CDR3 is CASRPVRGDNSPLHF. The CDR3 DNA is TGTGCCAGCAGGCCGGTCAGGGGGGATAATTCACCCCTCCACTTT.

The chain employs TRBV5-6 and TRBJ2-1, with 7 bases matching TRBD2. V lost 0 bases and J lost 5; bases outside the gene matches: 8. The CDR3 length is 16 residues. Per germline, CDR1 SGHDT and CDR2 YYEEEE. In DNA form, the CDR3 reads TGTGCCAGCAGCTTGGCCAGGCTAGCGGAGGACAATGAGCAGTTCTTC. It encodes CASSLARLAEDNEQFF.